This is a list of T cell receptor beta chains from one sample in a study of T-cell reconstitution after alpha-beta-depleted transplantation in children. TCRdb itself ran the PCR reads through MiXCR, one entry per CDR3 protein. Among fewer than 500,000 distinct CDR3 sequences listed, about 40% were seen once. Sequencing used PBMCs, obtained before TCRalphabeta/CD19-depleted stem cell transplant. The receptors shown here come from a girl aged 2 to 9 with aplastic anemia, due to receive a stem cell transplant. CDR3s include the opening cysteine and the closing phenylalanine or tryptophan. The D gene is left open where the match is weak. Clone size is not always given. Where it is, it says once, few, many or a class for expanded clones.

clone_size: many; cdr3_length: 16; d_call: .; v_call: TRBV27; j_call: TRBJ2-7; cdr3_nt: TGTGCCAGCAGAACATTCCTCCGGGACACCAACTACGAGCAGTACTTC; cdr3_aa: CASRTFLRDTNYEQYF
clone_size: many; cdr3_length: 13; d_call: .; v_call: TRBV4-3; j_call: TRBJ1-5; cdr3_nt: TGCGCCAGCAGCCAAGGCTTATGGCAGCCCCAGCATTTT; cdr3_aa: CASSQGLWQPQHF
clone_size: .; cdr3_length: 13; d_call: TRBD1; v_call: TRBV29-1; j_call: TRBJ2-2; cdr3_nt: TGCAGCGTCCGGGACAGGGCTACCGGGGAGCTGTTTTTT; cdr3_aa: CSVRDRATGELFF
clone_size: .; cdr3_length: 14; d_call: .; v_call: TRBV5-1; j_call: TRBJ2-2; cdr3_nt: TGCGCCAGCAGCTTGGGGACAGACTCCGGGGAGCTGTTTTTT; cdr3_aa: CASSLGTDSGELFF
clone_size: .; cdr3_length: 14; d_call: .; v_call: TRBV7-9; j_call: TRBJ2-1; cdr3_nt: TGTGCCAGCAGCCCCGCCCCCGGCAGCGATGAGCAGTTCTTC; cdr3_aa: CASSPAPGSDEQFF
clone_size: .; cdr3_length: 13; d_call: .; v_call: TRBV12-3/TRBV12-4; j_call: TRBJ1-3; cdr3_nt: TGTGCCAGCAGTTCATCGGCTGGAAACACCATATATTTT; cdr3_aa: CASSSSAGNTIYF
clone_size: .; cdr3_length: 14; d_call: TRBD2; v_call: TRBV29-1; j_call: TRBJ2-5; cdr3_nt: TGCAGCGGGGGGACTAGCGGTCGGAAAGAGACCCAGTACTTC; cdr3_aa: CSGGTSGRKETQYF
clone_size: few; cdr3_length: 20; d_call: TRBD2; v_call: TRBV11-1; j_call: TRBJ2-1; cdr3_nt: TGTGCCAGCAGCGGGCCCCTGGAGGAGCAGACTAGCGGGAGTTACAATGAGCAGTTCTTC; cdr3_aa: CASSGPLEEQTSGSYNEQFF
clone_size: .; cdr3_length: 16; d_call: .; v_call: TRBV5-1; j_call: TRBJ1-1; cdr3_nt: TGCGCCAGCAGCTTGGTCCCACCAGAAAAGGACACTGAAGCTTTCTTT; cdr3_aa: CASSLVPPEKDTEAFF
clone_size: many; cdr3_length: 10; d_call: .; v_call: TRBV6-2/TRBV6-3; j_call: TRBJ2-7; cdr3_nt: TGTGCCAGCAGCAAGGAGGCGCAGTACTTC; cdr3_aa: CASSKEAQYF
clone_size: .; cdr3_length: 17; d_call: .; v_call: TRBV20-1; j_call: TRBJ2-3; cdr3_nt: TGCAGTGCTAGAGATCTCCGGGGCGGAACTAGCACAGATACGCAGTATTTT; cdr3_aa: CSARDLRGGTSTDTQYF
clone_size: .; cdr3_length: 15; d_call: TRBD1; v_call: TRBV20-1; j_call: TRBJ2-3; cdr3_nt: TGCAGTGCTAGAACCTCTGGGACAGCGGCAGATACGCAGTATTTT; cdr3_aa: CSARTSGTAADTQYF
clone_size: few; cdr3_length: 14; d_call: .; v_call: TRBV18; j_call: TRBJ2-3; cdr3_nt: TGTGCCAGCTCACCGCAGGGCTACACAGATACGCAGTATTTT; cdr3_aa: CASSPQGYTDTQYF
clone_size: .; cdr3_length: 15; d_call: .; v_call: TRBV5-1; j_call: TRBJ2-1; cdr3_nt: TGCGCCAGCAGCCGGCAGGGGTACCCCTACAATGAGCAGTTCTTC; cdr3_aa: CASSRQGYPYNEQFF
clone_size: few; cdr3_length: 15; d_call: TRBD1; v_call: TRBV28; j_call: TRBJ2-7; cdr3_nt: TGTGCCAGCAGTTTATCGACAGGGGGGGTCTACGAGCAGTACTTC; cdr3_aa: CASSLSTGGVYEQYF
clone_size: many; cdr3_length: 16; d_call: .; v_call: TRBV10-3; j_call: TRBJ2-6; cdr3_nt: TGTGCCATCGGCCGCAAAGGGGCCTCTGGGGCCAACGTCCTGACTTTC; cdr3_aa: CAIGRKGASGANVLTF
clone_size: .; cdr3_length: 13; d_call: .; v_call: TRBV7-3; j_call: TRBJ1-2; cdr3_nt: TGTGCCAGCAGCTTAGGTCCGGAGTGGGGCTACACCTTC; cdr3_aa: CASSLGPEWGYTF
clone_size: .; cdr3_length: 13; d_call: .; v_call: TRBV7-9; j_call: TRBJ2-5; cdr3_nt: TGTGCCAGTCTAGCTCTCAGTGAAGAGACCCAGTACTTC; cdr3_aa: CASLALSEETQYF
clone_size: many; cdr3_length: 12; d_call: .; v_call: TRBV6-5; j_call: TRBJ1-1; cdr3_nt: TGTGCCAGCAGGGACAGATTAACTGAAGCTTTCTTT; cdr3_aa: CASRDRLTEAFF
clone_size: few; cdr3_length: 16; d_call: TRBD1; v_call: TRBV28; j_call: TRBJ2-1; cdr3_nt: TGTGCCAGCAGTTTTTGGACAGGGGGCTCCTACAATGAGCAGTTCTTC; cdr3_aa: CASSFWTGGSYNEQFF
clone_size: many; cdr3_length: 16; d_call: .; v_call: TRBV7-9; j_call: TRBJ2-2; cdr3_nt: TGTGCCAGCAGCTTATACAATGTCCGGACTACCGGGGAGCTGTTTTTT; cdr3_aa: CASSLYNVRTTGELFF
clone_size: .; cdr3_length: 14; d_call: .; v_call: TRBV2; j_call: TRBJ1-2; cdr3_nt: TGTGCCAGCAGGGTTGACAGCTCTAACTATGGCTACACCTTC; cdr3_aa: CASRVDSSNYGYTF
clone_size: .; cdr3_length: 13; d_call: .; v_call: TRBV28; j_call: TRBJ1-1; cdr3_nt: TGTGCCAGCAACCACCCAGGACTAACTGAAGCTTTCTTT; cdr3_aa: CASNHPGLTEAFF
clone_size: .; cdr3_length: 13; d_call: .; v_call: TRBV10-3; j_call: TRBJ2-7; cdr3_nt: TGTGCCATCAGTGAAGGGCCATTCTACGAGCAGTACTTC; cdr3_aa: CAISEGPFYEQYF
clone_size: .; cdr3_length: 14; d_call: .; v_call: TRBV20-1; j_call: TRBJ2-5; cdr3_nt: TGCAGTGCTAGGTTCTTTAGGGGGATGGAGACCCAGTACTTC; cdr3_aa: CSARFFRGMETQYF
clone_size: many; cdr3_length: 15; d_call: .; v_call: TRBV6-1; j_call: TRBJ2-1; cdr3_nt: TGTGCCAGCGGTACACCGGGACTCGGATCAAATGAGCAGTTCTTC; cdr3_aa: CASGTPGLGSNEQFF
clone_size: many; cdr3_length: 15; d_call: TRBD1; v_call: TRBV5-4; j_call: TRBJ2-3; cdr3_nt: TGTGCCAGCAGCAGGACAGGGGATGTTACAGATACGCAGTATTTT; cdr3_aa: CASSRTGDVTDTQYF
clone_size: few; cdr3_length: 15; d_call: TRBD1; v_call: TRBV5-1; j_call: TRBJ1-5; cdr3_nt: TGCGCCAGCAGCTTGGGACAGGGGGCGAATCAGCCCCAGCATTTT; cdr3_aa: CASSLGQGANQPQHF
clone_size: .; cdr3_length: 15; d_call: TRBD1; v_call: TRBV15; j_call: TRBJ2-1; cdr3_nt: TGTGCCACCAGCAAGAGACAGGGGGCCAACAATGAGCAGTTCTTC; cdr3_aa: CATSKRQGANNEQFF
clone_size: many; cdr3_length: 14; d_call: .; v_call: TRBV11-2; j_call: TRBJ2-7; cdr3_nt: TGTGCCAGCAGCTTGAGAGGCGGAGCCTACGAGCAGTACTTC; cdr3_aa: CASSLRGGAYEQYF
clone_size: .; cdr3_length: 14; d_call: TRBD1; v_call: TRBV20-1; j_call: TRBJ2-1; cdr3_nt: TGCAGTGCAGGGCGGGACAGGGTTGGCAATGAGCAGTTCTTC; cdr3_aa: CSAGRDRVGNEQFF
clone_size: few; cdr3_length: 14; d_call: .; v_call: TRBV5-1; j_call: TRBJ2-5; cdr3_nt: TGCGCCAGCAGCTTGGGGGGGCACGGAGAGACCCAGTACTTC; cdr3_aa: CASSLGGHGETQYF
clone_size: .; cdr3_length: 10; d_call: .; v_call: TRBV30; j_call: TRBJ2-5; cdr3_nt: TGTGCCTGGGGGGAAGAGACCCAGTACTTC; cdr3_aa: CAWGEETQYF
clone_size: .; cdr3_length: 18; d_call: TRBD2; v_call: TRBV5-1; j_call: TRBJ2-5; cdr3_nt: TGCGCCAGCAACGACTTTTTCGGGCTAGCGGGAGTTCAAGAGACCCAGTACTTC; cdr3_aa: CASNDFFGLAGVQETQYF
clone_size: few; cdr3_length: 12; d_call: .; v_call: TRBV11-2; j_call: TRBJ1-6; cdr3_nt: TGTGCCAGCAGTTTACCTGCGGCGGCCCTCCACTTT; cdr3_aa: CASSLPAAALHF
clone_size: .; cdr3_length: 16; d_call: .; v_call: TRBV4-2; j_call: TRBJ1-2; cdr3_nt: TGTGCCAGCAGCCAAGTTGGAAGAAACTTAGACAATGGCTACACCTTC; cdr3_aa: CASSQVGRNLDNGYTF
clone_size: .; cdr3_length: 13; d_call: .; v_call: TRBV18; j_call: TRBJ2-7; cdr3_nt: TGTGCCAGCTCCAGTACGGTACACAACGAGCAGTACTTC; cdr3_aa: CASSSTVHNEQYF
clone_size: few; cdr3_length: 15; d_call: .; v_call: TRBV6-1; j_call: TRBJ2-2; cdr3_nt: TGTGCCAGCAGTGAAACCGGGACACGCACCGGGGAGCTGTTTTTT; cdr3_aa: CASSETGTRTGELFF
clone_size: .; cdr3_length: 15; d_call: .; v_call: TRBV5-6; j_call: TRBJ2-1; cdr3_nt: TGTGCCAGCAGCCATGGTCGGGGGCTAGACAATGAGCAGTTCTTC; cdr3_aa: CASSHGRGLDNEQFF
clone_size: few; cdr3_length: 11; d_call: .; v_call: TRBV11-2; j_call: TRBJ1-1; cdr3_nt: TGTGCCAGCAGCTTATCGAGTGAAGCTTTCTTT; cdr3_aa: CASSLSSEAFF
clone_size: many; cdr3_length: 13; d_call: TRBD1; v_call: TRBV7-9; j_call: TRBJ2-7; cdr3_nt: TGTGCCAGCCGGACAGGGATTTTAAACGAGCAGTACTTC; cdr3_aa: CASRTGILNEQYF
clone_size: .; cdr3_length: 19; d_call: TRBD2; v_call: TRBV6-5; j_call: TRBJ2-7; cdr3_nt: TGTGCCAGCAGTTACCAAGCGGGACTCCCCTCGGGGGTCATGTCGCAGCAGTACTTC; cdr3_aa: CASSYQAGLPSGVMSQQYF
clone_size: .; cdr3_length: 16; d_call: TRBD1; v_call: TRBV28; j_call: TRBJ2-3; cdr3_nt: TGTGCCAGCGCGCATACCGGGACAGGGGGCACAGATACGCAGTATTTT; cdr3_aa: CASAHTGTGGTDTQYF
clone_size: .; cdr3_length: 13; d_call: .; v_call: TRBV12-3/TRBV12-4; j_call: TRBJ2-2; cdr3_nt: TGTGCCAGCAGCCAGGACTTGTTCGGGGAGCTGTTTTTT; cdr3_aa: CASSQDLFGELFF
clone_size: few; cdr3_length: 12; d_call: .; v_call: TRBV28; j_call: TRBJ1-2; cdr3_nt: TGTGCCACACGGGGGCGCAGCTATGGCTACACCTTC; cdr3_aa: CATRGRSYGYTF